Below, 22 T cell receptor beta chains from the same sample are listed, as sequenced in a study of cytomegalovirus exposure and HLA in healthy donors. With 60 Vbeta and 13 Jbeta primers, the PCR was carried out. Produced via immunoSEQ multiplex PCR; TCRdb's table is partial and in-frame only. The sample has more than 150,000 clones, around four fifths seen once. Sequenced: PBMCs. These receptors originate from a woman in her forties or fifties in good health and CMV-seropositive.

The genes are TRBV30 and TRBJ1-5, with 8 bases lining up with TRBD1. Looked up from germline, CDR1 is GTSNPN and CDR2 is SVGIG (reference sequence). The CDR3 is 15 amino acids. V lost 5 bases and J lost 4; bases outside the gene matches: 10. CDR3 nucleotides: TGTGCCTGGCGGTCAGGGGGCCCGGGGAATCAGCCCCAGCATTTT. The encoded protein is CAWRSGGPGNQPQHF.

The gene calls are TRBV6-1 and TRBJ1-2; D is uncertain. Trimming took off 4 bases at V and 8 bases at J, with 11 bases between the two ends. The CDR3 runs 12 residues. Germline V lookup: CDR1 MNHNS, CDR2 SASEGT. The CDR3 here is CASSGPGGGYTF. In nucleotides, the CDR3 is TGTGCCAGCAGTGGGCCGGGAGGCGGCTACACCTTC.

This rearrangement joins TRBV4-1 to TRBJ2-7; possible D gene TRBD2, 6 bases. CDR3 length: 19 residues. The germline V gene has CDR1 MGHRA and CDR2 YSYEKL. V was cut by 0 bases and J by 0 bases, with 21 bases left in between. This CDR3 is CASSQDPVAGSTSSYEQYF. CDR3 DNA sequence: TGCGCCAGCAGCCAAGATCCGGTGGCGGGAAGTACGAGCTCCTACGAGCAGTACTTC.

The chain combines TRBV5-1 with TRBJ2-5; 15 nucleotides match TRBD2. With 4 bases clipped from V and 2 bases from J, the junction kept 9 bases outside the gene matches. The germline V gene has CDR1 SGHRS and CDR2 YFSETQ. The CDR3 extends over 18 amino acids. For the CDR3, the DNA is TGCGCCAGCAGCCTAGGACTAGCGGGGGGGCTCCCTCAAGAGACCCAGTACTTC. The encoded protein is CASSLGLAGGLPQETQYF.

The rearrangement links TRBV5-4 to TRBJ2-7; D is unresolved. Germline V gene data show CDR1 as SGHNT and CDR2 as YYREEE (reference sequence). Trimming took off 1 base at V and 0 bases at J, with 14 bases between the two ends. This CDR3 has 16 amino acids. CDR3 nucleotide sequence: TGTGCCAGCAGCTTGTCAGGTGCAGGCTACTCCTACGAGCAGTACTTC. Its translation: CASSLSGAGYSYEQYF. The whole variable domain, filled in from reference TRBV5-4 and TRBJ2-7, reads ETGVTQSPTHLIKTRGQQVTLRCSSQSGHNTVSWYQQALGQGPQFIFQYYREEENGRGNFPPRFSGLQFPNYSSELNVNALELDDSALYLCASSLSGAGYSYEQYFGPGTRLTVT.

This clone was counted only a few times. V is TRBV10-3 and J is TRBJ2-5, with D perhaps TRBD2 (6 bases). Trimming shortened V by 8 bases and J by 3 bases, and 22 bases separated the two germline ends. The CDR3 runs 16 residues. The germline V gene has CDR1 ENHRY and CDR2 SYGVKD. CDR3 sequence reads: CAISADSSAGKETQYF. The CDR3 nucleotides are TGTGCCATCTCTGCGGATTCTAGCGCAGGGAAAGAGACCCAGTACTTC.

J is TRBJ2-5 and V is TRBV15, with 16 bases that match TRBD2. Trimming removed 2 bases from V and 5 bases from J; junction bases left unmatched: 14. The CDR3 length is 20 residues. Germline CDR1 and CDR2: LNHNV and YYDKDF (reference sequence). In DNA, the CDR3 is TGTGCCACCAGCAGAACCTACTCAGGGACTAGCGGGGGGGCTCGGGAGACCCAGTACTTC. Encoded protein: CATSRTYSGTSGGARETQYF.

The chain joins TRBV6-5 to TRBJ2-7; D possibly corresponds to TRBD1 (7 bases). The V end lost 4 bases, the J end lost 6 bases, and 16 bases lay between the germline ends. CDR1 and CDR2 from the germline V gene are MNHEY and SVGAGI. CDR3 length: 14 amino acids. The CDR3 sequence: CASSWGGTVVEQYF. For the CDR3, the DNA is TGTGCCAGCAGTTGGGGCGGGACAGTTGTCGAGCAGTACTTC.

In this sample, this clone turned up a few times. The V call is TRBV4-3, the J call TRBJ2-3, with a tentative D call TRBD2 (5 bases). The V gene lost 3 bases and the J gene lost 3 bases, with 13 bases spanning the gap. Germline CDR1 and CDR2: LGHNA and YSLEER. The CDR3 runs to 15 residues. For the CDR3, the DNA is TGCGCCAGCAGCCAGGCCGGAACGGGGACAGATACGCAGTATTTT. Translating it yields CASSQAGTGTDTQYF.

The gene calls are TRBV2 and TRBJ2-7, with 10 bases fitting TRBD1. V shed 8 bases, J shed 4 bases, and the junction held 11 bases outside the gene matches. CDR3 length equals 15 residues. CDR1 is SNHLY and CDR2 is FYNNEI in the germline V gene. CDR3 sequence: CASGRETGGFYEQYF. The CDR3 DNA sequence: TGTGCCAGCGGCCGGGAGACAGGGGGCTTTTACGAGCAGTACTTC. The whole variable domain, filled in from reference TRBV2 and TRBJ2-7, reads EPEVTQTPSHQVTQMGQEVILRCVPISNHLYFYWYRQILGQKVEFLVSFYNNEISEKSEIFDDQFSVERPDGSNFTLKIRSTKLEDSAMYFCASGRETGGFYEQYFGPGTRLTVT.

The chain couples TRBV6-5 to TRBJ1-4, with D perhaps TRBD1 (6 bases). This CDR3 has 16 residues. V lost 4 bases and J 4 bases, leaving 16 bases between the germline ends. Germline loops: CDR1 MNHEY, CDR2 SVGAGI. CDR3 in amino acids: CASSLGSGADNEKLFF. For the CDR3, the DNA is TGTGCCAGCAGTTTAGGATCAGGGGCGGATAATGAAAAACTGTTTTTT.

The chain is built from TRBV6-5 and TRBJ1-5; D is unresolved. In germline, CDR1 is MNHEY, CDR2 SVGAGI. V gave up 6 bases and J gave up 4 bases, with 13 bases separating them. The CDR3 runs 14 residues. The CDR3 region is CASRRGGFNQPQHF. The CDR3 bases are TGTGCCAGCAGACGGGGAGGGTTTAATCAGCCCCAGCATTTT.

This clone was observed a few times. V and J are TRBV6-1 and TRBJ1-2, with 9 positions matching TRBD1. Looked up from germline, CDR1 is MNHNS and CDR2 is SASEGT. J was trimmed by 6 bases and V by 0 bases; bases with no gene match: 5. The CDR3 loop spans 15 amino acids. CDR3 in amino acids: CASSEALQGAHGYTF. Written as DNA, the CDR3 is TGTGCCAGCAGTGAAGCGTTACAGGGGGCACATGGCTACACCTTC.

This chain joins TRBV7-9 and TRBJ1-4; tentative D call: TRBD1 (6 bases). Trimming removed 2 bases from V and 7 bases from J, with 11 bases in between. The CDR3 has 14 residues. CDR1 and CDR2 from the germline V gene are SEHNR and FQNEAQ (reference sequence). The CDR3 region is CASSLNREIEKLFF. In nucleotides, the CDR3 is TGTGCCAGCAGCTTAAACAGGGAAATTGAAAAACTGTTTTTT.

This CDR3 reads CAWSADQGNADDEQYF. CDR3 DNA sequence: TGTGCCTGGAGCGCTGATCAGGGGAATGCGGATGACGAGCAGTACTTC. The chain is built from TRBV30 and TRBJ2-7; a weak D match, TRBD1 (6 bases). The CDR3 totals 16 residues. From germline, CDR1 is GTSNPN and CDR2 SVGIG (reference sequence). Trimming left V 3 bases short and J 5 bases short, with 23 bases between.

The chain uses TRBV5-1 and TRBJ2-3, with D possibly TRBD1 on 6 matching bases. Trimming took off 5 bases at V and 4 bases at J, with 20 bases between the two ends. The CDR3 has 16 residues. Germline V lookup: CDR1 SGHRS, CDR2 YFSETQ. This CDR3 reads CASSSTGTSRADTQYF. The CDR3 nucleotides read TGCGCCAGCAGTTCAACCGGGACAAGCCGGGCAGATACGCAGTATTTT. The full variable domain, in which reference TRBV5-1 and TRBJ2-3 provide the parts outside the CDR3, is KAGVTQTPRYLIKTRGQQVTLSCSPISGHRSVSWYQQTPGQGLQFLFEYFSETQRNKGNFPGRFSGRQFSNSRSEMNVSTLELGDSALYLCASSSTGTSRADTQYFGPGTRLTVL.

The genes are TRBV28 and TRBJ1-2; TRBD1 matches at 8 bases. The length of the CDR3 is 15 residues. Germline values: CDR1 MDHEN, CDR2 SYDVKM. Trimming cost V 8 bases and J 5 bases; bases outside gene matches: 13. CDR3 nucleotides: TGTGCCAGCGAAGAATATAACAGGGGGGGGTATGGCTACACCTTC. This encodes CASEEYNRGGYGYTF.

This chain connects TRBV5-4 to TRBJ2-7; 16 bases are a match to TRBD2. The CDR3 is 17 residues long. Trimming removed 0 bases from V and 3 bases from J; junction bases left unmatched: 3. The germline V gene has CDR1 SGHNT and CDR2 YYREEE (reference sequence). CDR3 nucleotides: TGTGCCAGCAGCTTGGGGGGACTAGCGGGGGGGATCTACGAGCAGTACTTC. Translating it yields CASSLGGLAGGIYEQYF.

The chain couples TRBV10-3 to TRBJ2-7, with TRBD1 identical over 10 bases. CDR3 length: 14 amino acids. Germline-derived CDR1 and CDR2 are ENHRY and SYGVKD. V lost 0 bases to trimming and J lost 6 bases; unmatched junction nucleotides: 2. The CDR3 protein is CAISESTGGGEQYF. DNA of the CDR3: TGTGCCATCAGTGAGTCGACAGGGGGCGGCGAGCAGTACTTC.

The J gene is TRBJ2-7, the V gene TRBV6-1; 7 positions match TRBD1. The CDR3 has 14 residues. Trimming took 5 bases from V and 1 from J; bases not matched to a gene: 5. Germline-derived CDR1 and CDR2 are MNHNS and SASEGT. The DNA of the CDR3 is TGTGCCAGCAGTTTATCGGGACAGTCCTACGAGCAGTACTTC. This encodes CASSLSGQSYEQYF.

This rearrangement joins TRBV6-4 to TRBJ2-1, with TRBD2 identical over 8 bases. V lost 3 bases to trimming and J lost 8 bases; unmatched junction nucleotides: 6. This CDR3 is 14 amino acids long. CDR1 MRHNA and CDR2 SNTAGT come from the germline V gene. CDR3 in amino acids: CASSERGGRDEQFF. CDR3 bases: TGTGCCAGCAGTGAACGGGGGGGTCGCGATGAGCAGTTCTTC.

On this clone: At one end the junction does not follow the germline gene, possibly because of a read error. The chain links TRBV6-5 to TRBJ1-2; unclear D gene. Germline CDR1 MNHEY, CDR2 SVGAGI. The CDR3 consists of 12 residues. CDR3 amino acids: CTSRMEGCGYTF. CDR3 DNA sequence: TGTACCAGCCGTATGGAGGGCTGTGGCTACACCTTC.